The subject of this entry is one T cell receptor beta chain. The antigen remains unidentified. The naive CD8 subset, CD45RO-negative cells positively selected for CCR7, excluded terminally differentiated effector memory CD45RA+ cells. The data originate from a study of shared clonotypes between healthy human individuals. General observations from the study: Across subsets, estimated richness was generally greater for naive than for memory populations.

Profiling relied on immunoSEQ multiplex PCR, and the TCRdb table lists in-frame clones only, not all of them. The sample has millions of clones, less than 95% seen once. Sequencing used naive CD8+ T cells sorted from blood. The sequence derives from a man between 18 and 29 years old in good health.

The CDR3 loop reads CASSALGTYDNEQFF. In DNA, the CDR3 is TGTGCCAGCAGCGCGCTGGGGACATATGACAATGAGCAGTTCTTC. This chain links TRBV7-9 with TRBJ2-1; D is perhaps TRBD1 (6 bases). CDR1 and CDR2 (germline): SEHNR, FQNEAQ (reference sequence). CDR3 length equals 15 residues. With 5 bases removed from V and 5 bases from J, the gap between germline ends came to 16 bases.